The 3 T cell receptor beta chains presented below share a single source sample, sequenced in a study of CD8+ T cells in alopecia areata. Reverse transcribed after extraction, RNA yielded cDNA as the sequencing template. Clones were read by immunoSEQ multiplex PCR, and TCRdb kept only the in-frame ones, dropping some. Here the sample spans approximately 82,000 clones, 51% being singletons. The sequenced material came from NKG2D-high CD8+ T cells sorted from blood. The source is a human donor with alopecia areata.

The V gene is TRBV28, the J gene TRBJ2-1; D is unclear. The CDR3 is made up of 14 amino acids. Between the trimmed V and J ends, which lost 5 bases and 0 bases, there was a span of 8 bases. The V gene's germline CDR1 is MDHEN and CDR2 SYDVKM. The CDR3 loop reads CASSIRSSYNEQFF. CDR3 nucleotides: TGTGCCAGCAGTATTCGCTCCTCCTACAATGAGCAGTTCTTC.

The rearrangement links TRBV6-6 to TRBJ2-7; 7 nucleotides agree with TRBD1. The germline V gene encodes CDR1 MNHNY and CDR2 SVGAGI (reference sequence). The CDR3 has 12 residues. V shed 4 bases, J shed 4 bases, and the junction held 1 base outside the gene matches. The CDR3 DNA sequence: TGTGCCAGCAGTTGGGACAGATACGAGCAGTACTTC. Its translation: CASSWDRYEQYF.

This clone was counted many times. The J gene is TRBJ1-2, the V gene TRBV19; D remains ambiguous. The CDR3 length is 14 residues. From germline, CDR1 is LNHDA and CDR2 SQIVND (reference sequence). Trimming left V 6 bases short and J 0 bases short, with 11 bases between. CDR3 in DNA: TGTGCCAGTAGCCCCGGTCAAGCTAACTATGGCTACACCTTC. It is translated as CASSPGQANYGYTF. Using reference TRBV19 and TRBJ1-2 for the parts outside the CDR3, the full variable domain is DGGITQSPKYLFRKEGQNVTLSCEQNLNHDAMYWYRQDPGQGLRLIYYSQIVNDFQKGDIAEGYSVSREKKESFPLTVTSAQKNPTAFYLCASSPGQANYGYTFGSGTRLTVV.